A selection of T cell receptor beta chains follows, all from one sample in a study of cytomegalovirus exposure and HLA in healthy donors. Produced via immunoSEQ multiplex PCR; TCRdb's table is partial and in-frame only. The top ten clones hold over 1.5% of a sample with around 200,000 clones, over 80% of them seen once. The sequenced sample consisted of PBMCs. These receptors were taken from a man aged 50 to 60 in good health and CMV-seronegative. Both conserved end residues are part of each CDR3.

TRBJ1-1 TRBV28 CASSSRTGLNTEAFF
TRBJ2-3 TRBV7-8 CASTTRQAVGTDTQYF
TRBJ2-1 TRBV28 CASTDEGQSRNEQFF
TRBJ1-1 TRBV6-1 CASSVGRGEAFF
TRBJ1-2 TRBV2 CASSEGVGQRARSTF
TRBJ2-1 TRBV9 CASSGNGPPGLAGPTSYNEQFF
TRBJ1-6 TRBV11-1 CASSFGTGGSSYNSPLHF
TRBJ2-1 TRBV11-2 CAVRGADNEQFF
TRBJ2-6 TRBV2 CASSERGQGALGANVLTF
TRBJ1-2 TRBV28 CASSSTGQYGYTF
TRBJ1-1 TRBV6-4 CASSGEINTEAFF